This passage covers 8 T cell receptor beta chains from one sample sequenced in a study of T-cell memory formation after mild COVID-19. TCRdb analysed the 5' RACE reads with MiXCR anew, one entry per CDR3 protein. The repertoire consists of 560,000 or so distinct CDR3 sequences, with around a sixth occurring once and the leading ten covering approximately 8.1%. The sequenced sample consisted of PBMCs or a T cell subset sorted from them (not recorded which). The source is an adult woman who had mild COVID-19 (a few samples of this study predate the infection). Cell type and time point are not known.

The chain carries TRBV12-3 or TRBV12-4 and TRBJ1-2; a weak D match, TRBD1 (5 bases). Deletions cut 5 bases from V and 8 bases from J, with 36 bases between. The CDR3 length is 20 residues. The CDR3 DNA sequence: TGTGCCAGCAGTACCCTCCACAGGAGTGGCAGGGTAGAGGATAGGGGAGGCTACACCTTC. Its protein product is CASSTLHRSGRVEDRGGYTF.

This clonotype was observed a few times. The chain joins TRBV5-5 to TRBJ2-1; D possibly uses TRBD1 or TRBD2 (5 bases each). Germline lookup yields CDR1 SGHKS and CDR2 YYEKEE (reference sequence). Deletions cut 1 base from V and 0 bases from J, with 11 bases between. This CDR3 region has 16 residues. The CDR3 loop reads CASSLNGGSSYNEQFF. In DNA, the CDR3 is TGTGCCAGCAGCTTGAATGGGGGAAGCTCCTACAATGAGCAGTTCTTC.

This clonotype was counted between two and nine times. The gene calls are TRBV9 and TRBJ2-7; 9 bases match TRBD1. V was pared by 4 bases and J by 6 bases, with 14 bases of the junction left unmatched. CDR3 size: 16 residues. Germline CDR1 is SGDLS and CDR2 is YYNGEE. For the CDR3, the DNA is TGTGCCAGCAGCACCAGAGGAGGGACAGGGCCCTCCGAGCAGTACTTC. Its translation: CASSTRGGTGPSEQYF. Looking up the rest from reference TRBV9 and TRBJ2-7 gives the full variable domain: DSGVTQTPKHLITATGQRVTLRCSPRSGDLSVYWYQQSLDQGLQFLIQYYNGEERAKGNILERFSAQQFPDLHSELNLSSLELGDSALYFCASSTRGGTGPSEQYFGPGTRLTVT.

The chain couples TRBV12-3 or TRBV12-4 to TRBJ1-2; D uncertain. The ends were cut back, 7 bases at V and 3 bases at J, with 12 bases in the middle. The CDR3 is 13 residues long. The CDR3 reads CASTSGGYYGYTF. The CDR3 region has the DNA TGTGCCAGCACCTCGGGCGGCTACTATGGCTACACCTTC.

V and J are TRBV27 and TRBJ2-7; D possibly corresponds to TRBD2 (6 bases). The V gene's germline CDR1 is MNHEY and CDR2 SMNVEV (reference sequence). This CDR3 comprises 15 residues. V dropped 2 bases and J dropped 0 bases, with 11 bases sitting between them. Written as DNA, the CDR3 is TGTGCCAGCAGTTTAGAGGTGGGAGGCTCCTACGAGCAGTACTTC. As protein: CASSLEVGGSYEQYF.

CDR3 nucleotides: TGTGCCAGCAGAAGACTAGCGCCGTCCTACAATGAGCAGTTCTTC. Translated: CASRRLAPSYNEQFF. J is TRBJ2-1 and V is TRBV5-4; 8 bases are shared with TRBD2. Germline V gene lookup returns CDR1 SGHNT and CDR2 YYREEE (reference sequence). The CDR3 has 15 amino acids. Trimming at V came to 5 bases and at J to 1 base, leaving 5 bases not matched to a gene.

This clonotype was found a few times. The chain links TRBV14 to TRBJ1-6; D might be TRBD1 (6 bases). Germline V gene data show CDR1 as SGHDN and CDR2 as FVKESK. This CDR3 has 17 amino acids. V lost 0 bases and J 3 bases, leaving 12 bases between the germline ends. CDR3 in DNA: TGTGCCAGCAGCCAAGACCCGGGACATATCTATAATTCACCCCTCCACTTT. It encodes CASSQDPGHIYNSPLHF.

This clonotype was picked up a small number of times. V usage is TRBV20-1 and J usage is TRBJ1-3, with a tentative D call TRBD1 (5 bases). CDR3 length: 15 amino acids. Trimming took off 0 bases at V and 4 bases at J, with 13 bases between the two ends. CDR1 DFQATT and CDR2 SNEGSKA come from the germline V gene (reference sequence). The CDR3 DNA reads as TGCAGTGCTAGAGATTCAGGGTCTTTGGGAAACACCATATATTTT. Residues: CSARDSGSLGNTIYF.